These 9 T cell receptor beta chains were sequenced from one sample in a study of T-cell reconstitution after alpha-beta-depleted transplantation in children (dated by TCRdb to 2015 to 2016). To prepare the library, PCR was applied. Sequencer: Illumina HiSeq 2500. TCR library preparation used molecular barcoding, with unique molecular identifiers applied to normalize quantification of the TCRbeta repertoire. The public reads were reprocessed in TCRdb via fastp at Q25 and MiXCR, keeping in-frame beta chains. Identical CDR3 protein sequences are pooled into one entry, listed with their most common genes and DNA. Recorded for this sample are about 600,000 distinct CDR3 sequences; about 10% of them occurred a single time. The ten largest clonotypes hold 3.5% to 5% of the sample. Sequences were derived from PBMCs from the stem cell graft donor, sampled from the stem cell graft. Source of these receptors: a human donor who donated a stem cell graft to a child with acute myeloid leukemia.

CDR3 in amino acids: CASSLAVGLIGSEQYF. The CDR3 DNA reads as TGTGCCAGCAGCTTAGCAGTTGGCCTCATCGGGAGCGAGCAGTACTTC. This rearrangement joins TRBV7-6 to TRBJ2-7; D might be TRBD2 (6 bases). Trimming left V 0 bases short and J 6 bases short, with 18 bases between. Germline CDR1 reads SGHVS; CDR2 reads FNYEAQ. The CDR3 is 16 amino acids.

This clonotype has just a few counts. V is TRBV6-5 and J is TRBJ2-4, with a possible D match to TRBD2 (6 bases). Per germline, CDR1 MNHEY and CDR2 SVGAGI. The germline V and J ends were trimmed by 0 bases and 0 bases, with 6 bases remaining between them. The CDR3 spans 15 residues. This CDR3 reads CASSYSREAKNIQYF. CDR3 DNA: TGTGCCAGCAGTTACTCGCGGGAAGCCAAAAACATTCAGTACTTC.

This clonotype was counted at least ten times. The genes are TRBV29-1 and TRBJ2-1; TRBD2 agrees at 8 bases. The V and J ends lost 2 bases and 6 bases, in that order; junction bases with no gene match: 3. The CDR3 is made up of 13 amino acids. CDR1 is SQVTM and CDR2 is ANQGSEA in the germline V gene. The CDR3 region has the DNA TGCAGCGTTGAACCAGCGGGAGTCAATGAGCAGTTCTTC. This gives the protein CSVEPAGVNEQFF.

Ten or more counts support this clonotype. This chain connects TRBV11-2 to TRBJ2-1, with TRBD2 identical over 10 bases. Germline V CDR1 and CDR2: SGHAT, FQNNGV. This CDR3 contains 18 residues. With 5 bases clipped from V and 0 bases from J, the junction kept 10 bases outside the gene matches. CDR3 protein: CASSPRGSGGSSYNEQFF. The CDR3 DNA reads TGTGCCAGCAGCCCCCGGGGTAGCGGGGGGAGCTCCTACAATGAGCAGTTCTTC. The variable domain in full, with the rest retrieved from reference TRBV11-2 and TRBJ2-1, is EAGVAQSPRYKIIEKRQSVAFWCNPISGHATLYWYQQILGQGPKLLIQFQNNGVVDDSQLPKDRFSAERLKGVDSTLKIQPAKLEDSAVYLCASSPRGSGGSSYNEQFFGPGTRLTVL.

The chain is built from TRBV12-5 and TRBJ2-1, with 11 bases aligning to TRBD1. Germline V gene sequence: CDR1 LGHNT, CDR2 FRNRAP. This CDR3 region has 14 residues. V shed 2 bases, J shed 9 bases, and the junction held 3 bases outside the gene matches. CDR3: CASGLWGQGVEQFF. The CDR3 DNA reads TGTGCTAGTGGTTTGTGGGGACAGGGGGTTGAGCAGTTCTTC.

The sample holds a few counts of this clonotype. The V gene is TRBV4-2, the J gene TRBJ2-7; no definite D call. The CDR3 length is 13 residues. Trimming pared 0 bases from V and 4 bases from J, leaving 7 bases between. The germline V gene encodes CDR1 LGHNA and CDR2 YNFKEQ. CDR3 DNA sequence: TGTGCCAGCAGCCAAGAGAACGAATACGAGCAGTACTTC. As protein: CASSQENEYEQYF.

There are many counts of this clonotype. This sequence joins TRBV20-1 and TRBJ2-3; TRBD1 agrees at 7 bases. There are 15 residues in the CDR3. CDR1 and CDR2 (germline): DFQATT, SNEGSKA (reference sequence). Trimming cost V 3 bases and J 2 bases; bases outside gene matches: 8. CDR3 sequence: CSAREGTETTDTQYF. The CDR3 DNA reads as TGCAGTGCTAGGGAAGGGACAGAGACCACAGATACGCAGTATTTT.

This chain uses TRBV6-2 or TRBV6-3 with TRBJ2-2; D remains ambiguous. The CDR3 runs 17 residues. Deletions cut 2 bases from V and 7 bases from J, with 20 bases between. Germline CDR1 and CDR2: MNHEY and SVGEGT. In nucleotides, the CDR3 is TGTGCCAGCAGTTACCCTCGAGAGGCCCTAGGCGACGGGGAGCTGTTTTTT. This encodes CASSYPREALGDGELFF.

This clonotype was seen many times. In nucleotides, the CDR3 is TGTGCCAGCAGTCGGGGGATCCTTTCCTACGAGCAGTACTTC. It codes for CASSRGILSYEQYF. This chain joins TRBV12-3 or TRBV12-4 and TRBJ2-7; maybe TRBD2 (6 bases). Trimming took off 5 bases at V and 1 base at J, with 12 bases between the two ends. CDR3 length: 14 residues.